The source of this T cell receptor beta chain is a study of T cells in Graves' hyperthyroidism and ophthalmopathy. Researchers amplified the TCR beta CDR3 regions from RNA transcripts. The study used the HTBI primer set for a first-round RT-PCR of the TCR CDR3. TCRdb independently ran MiXCR on the multiplex PCR reads; one entry per CDR3 protein. The profile shows roughly 420,000 distinct CDR3 sequences, around a sixth of them singletons. Germline CDR1 is PRHDT and CDR2 is FYEKMQ (reference sequence). The CDR3 is 16 residues long. V dropped 7 bases and J dropped 0; count of bases not matched to a gene: 10. This clonotype was observed many times.

Sequences were obtained from blood. The receptor was derived from a woman aged 18-29 years with Graves' hyperthyroidism. The chain couples TRBV13 to TRBJ2-7; 9 bases map to TRBD1. The chain's CDR3 is CASTTQGQGSSYEQYF. CDR3 sequence (DNA): TGTGCCAGCACCACCCAGGGACAGGGAAGCTCCTACGAGCAGTACTTC.